The entry that follows covers one T cell receptor (beta chain) sequence. Its antigen remains unidentified. The sample belongs to a study of T cells after yellow fever vaccination. At the level of the study: Some fractions had low cell numbers, and these were prepared with SMART-Seq v4 Ultra Low Input. Study-wide points: A large majority of primary-vaccination clones showed up again after the booster (96% CD4, 85% to 90% CD8).

CDR1 and CDR2 from the germline V gene are SGHVS and FNYEAQ. The CDR3 is 15 amino acids. V trimming: 1 base; J trimming: 1 base; junction bases outside the gene matches: 4. A universal primer site and UMIs were added as TCR cDNA was made by 5'RACE template switching. TCRdb fed the 5' RACE reads into MiXCR, producing one record per CDR3 protein. The table includes 450,000 to 600,000 distinct CDR3 sequences, less than 20% detected once. The sample in question was PBMCs, obtained 5 days after the first yellow fever vaccination. The chain recombines TRBV7-6 with TRBJ2-7; 7 positions match TRBD2. The TCR originated in a man in his late teens or twenties who received the YFV17D yellow fever vaccine. CDR3: CASSLETSPSYEQYF. The CDR3 bases are TGTGCCAGCAGCTTAGAGACTAGCCCTTCCTACGAGCAGTACTTC.